Listed here are 27 T cell receptor beta chains from one sample, sequenced in a study of T cell responses to AZD1222 COVID-19 vaccine. The method was immunoSEQ multiplex PCR; TCRdb's version includes in-frame clones alone and lacks a portion of them. The sample consists of 130,000 or so clones, about 89% of them appearing once. The sequencing here drew on peripheral blood, taken 28 days after the second dose of the MenACWY control vaccine. The receptors here all came from an adult who received the MenACWY meningococcal vaccine as a control.

The chain has TRBV28 and TRBJ1-1; D uncertain. From germline, CDR1 is MDHEN and CDR2 SYDVKM. The CDR3 extends over 16 amino acids. Trimming stripped 1 base from V and 3 bases from J, with 15 bases between. The DNA of the CDR3 is TGTGCCAGCAGTTTATTTCGGACGGCCGGGGACACTGAAGCTTTCTTT. Amino acid sequence: CASSLFRTAGDTEAFF.

The chain joins TRBV30 to TRBJ2-3; D may match TRBD1 or TRBD2 (5 bases each). The CDR3 has 13 amino acids. Trimming removed 4 bases at V and 4 bases at J, with 12 bases between. The germline V gene encodes CDR1 GTSNPN and CDR2 SVGIG (reference sequence). DNA for the CDR3: TGTGCCTGGAAGGGGCTGGGGGCAGATACGCAGTATTTT. This codes for CAWKGLGADTQYF.

This clone was found once. The J gene is TRBJ2-2, the V gene TRBV6-5; no clear D. V lost 2 bases, J lost 4 bases, and 8 bases lay in between. CDR3 length: 14 amino acids. The germline V gene encodes CDR1 MNHEY and CDR2 SVGAGI. In DNA, the CDR3 is TGTGCCAGCAGTTACCGTCCGGGCACCGGGGAGCTGTTTTTT. Residues: CASSYRPGTGELFF.

V is TRBV5-1 and J is TRBJ2-7, with a tentative D call TRBD2 (5 bases). The CDR3 loop spans 14 amino acids. The germline V gene encodes CDR1 SGHRS and CDR2 YFSETQ. The ends were cut back, 4 bases at V and 0 bases at J, with 11 bases in the middle. CDR3 amino acids: CASSPGVPSYEQYF. For the CDR3, the DNA is TGCGCCAGCAGCCCCGGGGTCCCCTCCTACGAGCAGTACTTC.

The V gene is TRBV4-3, the J gene TRBJ2-3; D might be TRBD1 (5 bases). Trimming cost V 0 bases and J 3 bases, with 16 bases left between them. In germline, CDR1 is LGHNA, CDR2 YSLEER. The CDR3 loop spans 17 amino acids. The CDR3 coding sequence is TGCGCCAGCAGCCAAGAAACAGCCAGGGCGGAAACAGATACGCAGTATTTT. Its translation: CASSQETARAETDTQYF.

CDR3 amino acids: CASSVTSGGFHEQYF. The CDR3 bases are TGTGCCAGCAGCGTAACTAGCGGGGGGTTCCACGAGCAGTACTTC. The gene calls are TRBV9 and TRBJ2-7; 12 bases agree with TRBD2. Per germline, CDR1 SGDLS and CDR2 YYNGEE. The CDR3 runs 15 residues. Trimming took 1 base from V and 5 from J; bases not matched to a gene: 4. Supplemented by reference TRBV9 and TRBJ2-7, the full variable domain reads DSGVTQTPKHLITATGQRVTLRCSPRSGDLSVYWYQQSLDQGLQFLIQYYNGEERAKGNILERFSAQQFPDLHSELNLSSLELGDSALYFCASSVTSGGFHEQYFGPGTRLTVT.

This chain connects TRBV11-2 to TRBJ1-5; no reliable D call. The V gene's germline CDR1 is SGHAT and CDR2 FQNNGV. The CDR3 consists of 13 residues. Trimming took 1 base from V and 6 from J, leaving 7 bases between them. CDR3 sequence (DNA): TGTGCCAGCAGCTTAGGGTCGGGTCAGCCCCAGCATTTT. This encodes CASSLGSGQPQHF.

The V gene is TRBV6-5, the J gene TRBJ1-2; D not certain. Per germline, CDR1 MNHEY and CDR2 SVGAGI. The CDR3 has 12 residues. The V and J ends lost 8 bases and 1 base respectively, with 8 bases between them. The CDR3 protein is CASGPFNYGYTF. As DNA, the CDR3 is TGTGCCAGCGGACCGTTTAACTATGGCTACACCTTC.

This sequence joins TRBV9 and TRBJ1-2; TRBD1 matches 10 bases. V lost 4 bases and J lost 7; bases outside the gene matches: 7. Germline assignment: CDR1 SGDLS and CDR2 YYNGEE. This CDR3 contains 14 residues. DNA of the CDR3: TGTGCCAGCAGCACAGCAGGGACAGGGGCTGGCTACACCTTC. This sequence encodes CASSTAGTGAGYTF.

The gene calls are TRBV4-2 and TRBJ2-3; 7 bases line up with TRBD2. The CDR3 has 18 residues. With V trimmed by 4 bases and J by 5 bases, 18 bases remained unmatched. Germline assignment: CDR1 LGHNA and CDR2 YNFKEQ. The CDR3 coding sequence is TGTGCCAGCAGCCCGTTTGGAGCTTGGGGGGGGTTGGGAGATACGCAGTATTTT. Amino acid sequence: CASSPFGAWGGLGDTQYF.

In regard to this clone: Other DNA sequences of this sample code for an identical CDR3. Here the CDR3 reads CASSSSGATNEKLFF. The CDR3 DNA reads as TGTGCCAGCAGCAGCAGCGGGGCAACTAATGAAAAACTGTTTTTT. V is TRBV28 and J is TRBJ1-4; the D is unclear. Germline CDR1 MDHEN, CDR2 SYDVKM. CDR3 length equals 15 residues. The V end was cut by 6 bases, the J end by 0 bases, with 11 bases between.

This chain joins TRBV12-3 or TRBV12-4 and TRBJ1-4, with 8 positions matching TRBD1. Trimming removed 5 bases from V and 5 bases from J; junction bases left unmatched: 1. This CDR3 comprises 13 residues. The DNA for the CDR3 is TGTGCCAGCAGTGGACAGGGAAATGAAAAACTGTTTTTT. Translation: CASSGQGNEKLFF.

This clone was seen once. This chain links TRBV28 with TRBJ1-1; 9 bases match TRBD1. Germline V lookup: CDR1 MDHEN, CDR2 SYDVKM. J was trimmed by 5 bases and V by 6 bases; bases with no gene match: 7. The CDR3 consists of 14 residues. CDR3 nucleotides: TGTGCCAGCAGAATACAGGGGGCGCGAACTGAAGCTTTCTTT. It translates to CASRIQGARTEAFF.

V and J are TRBV28 and TRBJ1-5; D perhaps matches TRBD1 (5 bases). With 3 bases removed from V and 7 bases from J, the gap between germline ends came to 10 bases. This CDR3 contains 13 residues. From germline, CDR1 is MDHEN and CDR2 SYDVKM. The CDR3 is CASSFGGRQPQHF. CDR3 coding DNA: TGTGCCAGCAGTTTCGGGGGGAGACAGCCCCAGCATTTT.

This rearrangement joins TRBV4-3 to TRBJ2-1, with D perhaps TRBD2 (5 bases). The CDR3 extends over 14 amino acids. Germline V gene data show CDR1 as LGHNA and CDR2 as YSLEER. Trimming stripped 0 bases from V and 10 bases from J, with 13 bases between. In DNA form, the CDR3 reads TGCGCCAGCAGCCAAGAGTCTCCTGGGAGCGAGCAGTTCTTC. This translates into CASSQESPGSEQFF.

This chain links TRBV9 with TRBJ1-3; D may be TRBD1 (5 bases). The CDR3 has 17 amino acids. The germline CDR1 and CDR2 sequences are SGDLS and YYNGEE. V gave up 0 bases and J gave up 0 bases, with 13 bases separating them. CDR3 DNA sequence: TGTGCCAGCAGCGTAGCTTGGACACCGTCCTCTGGAAACACCATATATTTT. Protein: CASSVAWTPSSGNTIYF.

This clone was picked up one time. This chain joins TRBV7-9 and TRBJ2-5, with D perhaps matching TRBD2 (6 bases). This CDR3 comprises 16 residues. V lost 5 bases and J lost 2, with 18 bases in between. Germline values: CDR1 SEHNR, CDR2 FQNEAQ (reference sequence). This CDR3 is CASSVTFSGLQETQYF. The CDR3 nucleotides read TGTGCCAGCAGCGTAACCTTTAGCGGCCTACAAGAGACCCAGTACTTC.

This clone has only one observation. V usage is TRBV4-2 and J usage is TRBJ2-7; 8 nucleotides align to TRBD1. V lost 0 bases, J lost 3 bases, and 7 bases stayed unmatched. The germline gives CDR1 LGHNA, CDR2 YNFKEQ. This CDR3 is 16 amino acids long. The CDR3 region is CASSQDLGQGSYEQYF. Here the CDR3 DNA reads TGTGCCAGCAGCCAAGATCTAGGACAGGGTAGCTACGAGCAGTACTTC.

The chain combines TRBV28 with TRBJ1-2; 10 nucleotides match TRBD1. The germline V gene has CDR1 MDHEN and CDR2 SYDVKM. V shed 7 bases and J 5 bases; nucleotides not matched to a gene: 4. This CDR3 contains 13 residues. CDR3 amino acids: CASTQGQGYGYTF. DNA for the CDR3: TGTGCCAGCACCCAGGGACAGGGGTATGGCTACACCTTC.

The chain links TRBV15 to TRBJ2-7, with TRBD2 as a possible D gene (6 bases). The CDR3 covers 13 residues. Germline-derived CDR1 and CDR2 are LNHNV and YYDKDF (reference sequence). V lost 6 bases and J lost 1, with 10 bases in between. For the CDR3, the DNA is TGTGCCACCAGTAGGGACTTATCCTACGAGCAGTACTTC. As protein: CATSRDLSYEQYF.

The rearrangement uses TRBV30 and TRBJ1-4; 8 nucleotides line up with TRBD1. After removal of 3 bases from V and 7 bases from J, the junction contained 7 bases not matched to a gene. CDR3 size: 14 residues. The germline V gene encodes CDR1 GTSNPN and CDR2 SVGIG (reference sequence). CDR3 DNA sequence: TGTGCCTGGAGCGACCGGACAGGGAGTGAAAAACTGTTTTTT. The encoded protein is CAWSDRTGSEKLFF.

This clone appeared a single time. The chain is built from TRBV7-9 and TRBJ2-2; the D is unclear. In germline, CDR1 is SEHNR, CDR2 FQNEAQ (reference sequence). V was trimmed by 7 bases and J by 6 bases, leaving 12 bases between them. This CDR3 is 13 amino acids long. The CDR3 reads CASTILGSGELFF. The CDR3 DNA is TGTGCCAGCACCATCTTAGGGTCCGGGGAGCTGTTTTTT.

The chain carries TRBV25-1 and TRBJ2-2, with D unresolved. Germline V lookup: CDR1 MGHDK, CDR2 SYGVNS. The CDR3 extends over 13 amino acids. V was clipped by 3 bases and J by 6 bases, with 8 bases between them. CDR3 DNA sequence: TGTGCCAGCAGTGATATGGTTTCCGGGGAGCTGTTTTTT. Translating it yields CASSDMVSGELFF.

The rearrangement joins TRBV27 to TRBJ1-5; the D gene is possibly TRBD1 (6 bases). V shed 4 bases and J shed 2 bases, with 18 bases lying between them. Per the germline V gene, CDR1 is MNHEY and CDR2 is SMNVEV (reference sequence). The CDR3 covers 17 residues. CDR3 protein: CASSSSPADSGNQPQHF. CDR3 coding DNA: TGTGCCAGCAGTTCTTCACCCGCGGACAGCGGCAATCAGCCCCAGCATTTT.

This clone was counted only a few times. CDR3 loop: CASSLYSGGRTQDTQYF. DNA of the CDR3: TGTGCCAGCAGTTTATATTCGGGCGGGAGAACTCAAGATACGCAGTATTTT. The chain uses TRBV27 and TRBJ2-3; 7 positions agree with TRBD2. This CDR3 has 17 residues. CDR1 and CDR2 (germline): MNHEY, SMNVEV (reference sequence). Germline trimming cut 1 base from V and 5 bases from J; bases unmatched to any gene: 12.

The V and J genes are TRBV2 and TRBJ2-7, with 7 bases identical to TRBD1. V gave up 4 bases and J gave up 5 bases; unmatched junction bases: 5. Germline V CDR1 and CDR2: SNHLY, FYNNEI. This CDR3 has 13 amino acids. As DNA, the CDR3 is TGTGCCAGCAGTGTGGAGACAGGGAACGAGCAGTACTTC. Its protein product is CASSVETGNEQYF.

The V and J genes are TRBV5-1 and TRBJ1-3; TRBD1 aligns across 8 bases. The CDR3 is made up of 16 amino acids. Trimming removed 2 bases from V and 0 bases from J; junction bases left unmatched: 4. In germline, CDR1 is SGHRS, CDR2 YFSETQ. CDR3 bases: TGCGCCAGCAGCTTAACAGGGGGAAGCTCTGGAAACACCATATATTTT. Its translation is CASSLTGGSSGNTIYF.